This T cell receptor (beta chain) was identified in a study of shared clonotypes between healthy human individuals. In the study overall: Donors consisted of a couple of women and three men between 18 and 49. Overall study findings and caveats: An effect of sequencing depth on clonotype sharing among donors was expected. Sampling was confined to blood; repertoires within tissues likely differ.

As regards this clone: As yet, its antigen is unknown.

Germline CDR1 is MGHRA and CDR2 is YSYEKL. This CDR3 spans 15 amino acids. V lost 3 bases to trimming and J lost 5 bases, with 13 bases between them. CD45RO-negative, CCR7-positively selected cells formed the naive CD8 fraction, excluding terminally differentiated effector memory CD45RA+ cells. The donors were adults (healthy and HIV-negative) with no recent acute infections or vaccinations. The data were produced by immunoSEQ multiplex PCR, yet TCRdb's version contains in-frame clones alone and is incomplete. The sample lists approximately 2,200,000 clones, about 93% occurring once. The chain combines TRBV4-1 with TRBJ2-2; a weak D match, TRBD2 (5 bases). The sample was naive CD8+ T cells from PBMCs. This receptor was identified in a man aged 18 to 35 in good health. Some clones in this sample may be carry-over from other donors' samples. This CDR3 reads CASSHVNWETGELFF. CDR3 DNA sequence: TGCGCCAGCAGCCACGTAAACTGGGAGACCGGGGAGCTGTTTTTT.